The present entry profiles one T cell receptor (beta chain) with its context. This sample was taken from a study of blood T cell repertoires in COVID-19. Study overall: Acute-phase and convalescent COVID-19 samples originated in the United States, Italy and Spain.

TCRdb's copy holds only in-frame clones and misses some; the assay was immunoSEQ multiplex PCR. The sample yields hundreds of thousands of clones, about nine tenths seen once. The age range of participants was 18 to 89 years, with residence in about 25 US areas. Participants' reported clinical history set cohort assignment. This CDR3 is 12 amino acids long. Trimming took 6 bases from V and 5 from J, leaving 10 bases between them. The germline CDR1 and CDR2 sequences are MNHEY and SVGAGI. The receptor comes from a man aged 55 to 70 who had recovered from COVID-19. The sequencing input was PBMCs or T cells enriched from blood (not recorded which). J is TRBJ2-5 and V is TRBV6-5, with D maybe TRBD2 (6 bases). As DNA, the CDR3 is TGTGCCAGCAGAGATGGGGGGGAGACCCAGTACTTC. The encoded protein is CASRDGGETQYF.